This T cell receptor beta chain came from a study of T-cell memory formation after mild COVID-19. Whole-study context: TCR clusters were mostly donor specific.

The CDR3 has 13 amino acids. V was shortened by 5 bases and J by 6 bases, with 12 bases between the two germline ends. Germline loops: CDR1 SGHDT, CDR2 YYEEEE. Study results and caveats: Pre-infection memory carried some responding clones, suggesting that cross-reactive memory joined.

After 5'RACE with constant-segment primers, TCR alpha and TCR beta cDNA libraries carrying sample barcodes and UMIs were obtained. In TCRdb, the 5' RACE reads were re-called with MiXCR into one record per CDR3 protein. The data hold roughly 560,000 distinct CDR3 sequences, with about 20% observed a single time. This clonotype was picked up many times. Antigen specificity is unknown. V usage is TRBV5-6 and J usage is TRBJ1-5; D gene unclear. The receptor was isolated from an adult woman who had mild COVID-19 (a few samples of this study predate the infection). Cell type and time point are not known. Sequencing was carried out using PBMCs or a T cell subset sorted from them (not recorded which). The CDR3 sequence is CASSFGSGQPQHF. CDR3 DNA: TGTGCCAGCAGTTTCGGGAGCGGTCAGCCCCAGCATTTT.